Listed here are 4 T cell receptor beta chains from one sample, sequenced in a study of T cell responses to AZD1222 COVID-19 vaccine (dated by TCRdb to about 2021). This specimen's time point label, interpreted: about 28 days (+/-7) after the second vaccine dose. Libraries came from the immunoSEQ multiplex PCR assay. This immuneACCESS table, as held by TCRdb, lists in-frame sequences with V and J called but not all clones. Of the missing ones, under half trace to an unresolved V gene in checked studies; the others have no known cause. The sample data list 150,000 or so clones, and 92% of these were observed just once. The ten biggest clones cover under 1.2% of the sample. Sample: peripheral blood, taken 28 days after the second AZD1222 dose. Receptor source: an adult who received the AZD1222 COVID-19 vaccine.

The chain joins TRBV5-6 to TRBJ1-4, with D unclear. Germline-derived CDR1 and CDR2 are SGHDT and YYEEEE. The CDR3 is 14 residues long. The V gene lost 2 bases and the J gene lost 3 bases, with 8 bases spanning the gap. The CDR3 loop reads CASSFNSANEKLFF. The CDR3 nucleotides are TGTGCCAGCAGCTTTAACAGCGCTAATGAAAAACTGTTTTTT. Based on the CDR3 plus reference TRBV5-6 and TRBJ1-4, the full variable domain is DAGVTQSPTHLIKTRGQQVTLRCSPKSGHDTVSWYQQALGQGPQFIFQYYEEEERQRGNFPDRFSGHQFPNYSSELNVNALLLGDSALYLCASSFNSANEKLFFGSGTQLSVL.

The chain couples TRBV2 to TRBJ1-2, with 9 positions matching TRBD1. V gave up 7 bases and J gave up 4 bases; unmatched junction bases: 7. The CDR3 loop spans 14 amino acids. Germline CDR1 and CDR2: SNHLY and FYNNEI. The CDR3 sequence is CASTLGQGTYGYTF. CDR3 in DNA: TGTGCCAGCACCCTGGGACAGGGCACCTATGGCTACACCTTC. Complete variable domain (other parts from reference TRBV2 and TRBJ1-2): EPEVTQTPSHQVTQMGQEVILRCVPISNHLYFYWYRQILGQKVEFLVSFYNNEISEKSEIFDDQFSVERPDGSNFTLKIRSTKLEDSAMYFCASTLGQGTYGYTFGSGTRLTVV.

The chain recombines TRBV11-2 with TRBJ1-2; 10 bases are a match to TRBD1. The CDR3 runs 16 residues. Per the germline V gene, CDR1 is SGHAT and CDR2 is FQNNGV. The V and J ends lost 0 bases and 8 bases, in that order; junction bases with no gene match: 9. The CDR3 DNA is TGTGCCAGCAGCTTAGACGCATGGACAGGGGGTTACGGCTACACCTTC. Its translation is CASSLDAWTGGYGYTF.

This clone was recorded only once. V and J are TRBV7-6 and TRBJ1-1, with D perhaps TRBD1 (5 bases). Trimming took 0 bases from V and 0 from J, leaving 11 bases between them. Germline V CDR1 and CDR2: SGHVS, FNYEAQ. CDR3 length: 16 amino acids. DNA for the CDR3: TGTGCCAGCAGCTTAGCCCAGGGACGGATGAACACTGAAGCTTTCTTT. Translated: CASSLAQGRMNTEAFF.